This entry lists 2 T cell receptor beta chains sequenced from one sample in a study of shared clonotypes between healthy human individuals. Method: immunoSEQ multiplex PCR; TCRdb's copy keeps in-frame clones and lacks some. The table lists just over 2,000,000 clones, roughly 95% of them singletons. Naive CD8 cells comprised CD45RO-negative, CCR7-positively selected cells, excluding terminally differentiated effector memory CD45RA+ cells. Material: naive CD8+ T cells sorted from blood. The receptors originated from a young man in good health.

The chain couples TRBV2 to TRBJ2-7; 11 bases are a match to TRBD1. Losses at the gene ends were 1 base for V and 7 bases for J; bases not matched to a gene: 6. Germline values: CDR1 SNHLY, CDR2 FYNNEI. This CDR3 is built from 15 residues. The CDR3, as DNA: TGTGCCAGCAGTGAAGGGACAGGGGGCTTGGAGGAGCAGTACTTC. It translates to CASSEGTGGLEEQYF.

Only one count was recorded for this clone. This chain connects TRBV29-1 to TRBJ2-7, with a weak D call TRBD1 (5 bases). The CDR3 runs 13 residues. The germline V and J ends were trimmed by 5 bases and 0 bases, with 11 bases remaining between them. CDR1 and CDR2 from the germline V gene are SQVTM and ANQGSEA. The CDR3 DNA reads TGCAGCGTTCTATCAGGGCCCTCCTACGAGCAGTACTTC. Residues: CSVLSGPSYEQYF.